These 15 T cell receptor beta chains were sequenced from one sample in a study of blood T cells in healthy people across ages. A second PCR, run for about 6 to 11 cycles, used a sample-barcoded 5' primer plus a J-beta primer mix. MiXCR, applied by TCRdb to the 5' RACE reads, yields one record per CDR3 protein. The table includes about 1,000,000 distinct CDR3 sequences, around 43% detected once. Sequencing was carried out using blood. These receptors were taken from an older woman in good health.

This clonotype was detected a few times. This chain joins TRBV7-9 and TRBJ2-1; 7 positions match TRBD1. Germline V CDR1 and CDR2: SEHNR, FQNEAQ (reference sequence). The trim removed 5 bases at V and 6 bases at J, leaving 10 bases unmatched. The CDR3 covers 15 residues. Here the CDR3 reads CASSKPGPGGNEQFF. The CDR3 bases are TGTGCCAGCAGCAAACCGGGACCAGGGGGCAATGAGCAGTTCTTC.

J is TRBJ2-5 and V is TRBV6-1; tentative D call: TRBD1 (5 bases). This CDR3 has 14 amino acids. V dropped 4 bases and J dropped 4 bases, with 13 bases sitting between them. CDR1 and CDR2 from the germline V gene are MNHNS and SASEGT. This CDR3 is CASSARVIGETQYF. DNA of the CDR3: TGTGCCAGCAGTGCCAGGGTGATAGGAGAGACCCAGTACTTC.

As regards this clonotype: One junction end disagrees with the germline gene, perhaps due to a read error. The chain recombines TRBV18 with TRBJ2-5, with D possibly matching TRBD2 (5 bases). The CDR3 has 18 amino acids. Germline loops: CDR1 KGHSH, CDR2 LQKENI. The CDR3 spells CANSPRSGISRRLETQYF. In nucleotides, the CDR3 is TGTGCCAACTCACCAAGGTCGGGGATTAGCCGAAGGTTGGAGACCCAGTACTTC.

Comments on this clonotype: The junction departs from germline at one end; a sequencing error may be responsible. The genes are TRBV11-2 and TRBJ1-6, with D perhaps matching TRBD1 (5 bases). Germline-derived CDR1 and CDR2 are SGHAT and FQNNGV. This CDR3 contains 17 residues. CDR3 nucleotides: TGTGCCTGCAGCTTAGGCCAGGGTGAAGAGTATAATTCACCCCTCCACTTT. Protein product: CACSLGQGEEYNSPLHF.

The chain employs TRBV29-1 and TRBJ1-1; 7 positions agree with TRBD1. Germline values: CDR1 SQVTM, CDR2 ANQGSEA. The J segment lost 3 bases and the V segment lost 6 bases, leaving 7 bases of the junction unmatched. The CDR3 covers 13 residues. CDR3 loop: CSVLPGGHTEAFF. CDR3 sequence (DNA): TGCAGCGTCCTTCCAGGGGGTCACACTGAAGCTTTCTTT.

The chain has TRBV12-3 or TRBV12-4 and TRBJ2-4, with 7 bases identical to TRBD2. This CDR3 is built from 12 residues. The ends lost 3 bases at V and 13 bases at J; junction bases unmatched: 6. CDR3 region: CASSFTAREQYF. As DNA, the CDR3 is TGTGCCAGCAGTTTCACTGCGCGGGAGCAGTACTTC.

This clonotype turned up a few times. V usage is TRBV7-7 and J usage is TRBJ2-5; the match to TRBD2 covers 7 bases. CDR3 length: 16 amino acids. CDR1 SSHAT and CDR2 FNYEAQ come from the germline V gene (reference sequence). Germline trimming cut 1 base from V and 1 base from J; bases unmatched to any gene: 6. Here the CDR3 reads CASSLGASGFQETQYF. The CDR3 DNA reads TGTGCCAGCAGCTTAGGGGCTAGCGGCTTCCAAGAGACCCAGTACTTC. Drawing the rest from reference TRBV7-7 and TRBJ2-5, the complete variable domain is GAGVSQSPRYKVTKRGQDVTLRCDPISSHATLYWYQQALGQGPEFLTYFNYEAQPDKSGLPSDRFSAERPEGSISTLTIQRTEQRDSAMYRCASSLGASGFQETQYFGPGTRLLVL.

There are a few counts of this clonotype. The V gene is TRBV5-1, the J gene TRBJ2-7; D is ambiguous. Germline loops: CDR1 SGHRS, CDR2 YFSETQ. This CDR3 contains 15 residues. V was cut by 4 bases and J by 0 bases, with 14 bases left in between. This CDR3 is CASSIGSASSYEQYF. CDR3 coding DNA: TGCGCCAGCAGCATCGGCTCTGCGAGCTCCTACGAGCAGTACTTC. Supplemented by reference TRBV5-1 and TRBJ2-7, the full variable domain reads KAGVTQTPRYLIKTRGQQVTLSCSPISGHRSVSWYQQTPGQGLQFLFEYFSETQRNKGNFPGRFSGRQFSNSRSEMNVSTLELGDSALYLCASSIGSASSYEQYFGPGTRLTVT.

J is TRBJ2-1 and V is TRBV7-8, with D possibly matching TRBD1 (5 bases). The germline gives CDR1 SGHVS, CDR2 FQNEAQ. This CDR3 is 13 amino acids long. V was pared by 5 bases and J by 2 bases, with 7 bases between. This chain's CDR3 is CASSRQPYNEQFF. DNA of the CDR3: TGTGCCAGCAGCAGACAGCCCTACAATGAGCAGTTCTTC.

This clonotype was observed once. The rearrangement joins TRBV7-6 to TRBJ1-1; 7 bases fit TRBD1. The CDR3 is 15 residues long. Germline lookup yields CDR1 SGHVS and CDR2 FNYEAQ. V was pared by 1 base and J by 3 bases, with 5 bases of the junction left unmatched. CDR3: CASSLEGAGYTEAFF. Here the CDR3 DNA reads TGTGCCAGCAGCTTAGAGGGGGCAGGGTACACTGAAGCTTTCTTT.

This clonotype was recorded once. CDR3 region: CASSHGRVAYEQYF. CDR3 bases: TGCGCCAGCAGCCACGGTAGGGTCGCCTACGAGCAGTACTTC. The V call is TRBV5-1, the J call TRBJ2-7; no clear D. Germline CDR1 reads SGHRS; CDR2 reads YFSETQ. The length of the CDR3 is 14 residues. The V end lost 4 bases, the J end lost 2 bases, and 13 bases lay between the germline ends.

V is TRBV12-3 or TRBV12-4 and J is TRBJ2-4; 8 bases are shared with TRBD2. After removal of 5 bases from V and 1 base from J, the junction contained 7 bases not matched to a gene. This CDR3 is built from 16 residues. The CDR3 loop reads CASSGLAGGAKNIQYF. CDR3 nucleotide sequence: TGTGCCAGCAGTGGTCTAGCGGGTGGGGCCAAAAACATTCAGTACTTC.

The chain joins TRBV6-1 to TRBJ2-3; TRBD2 aligns across 8 bases. Germline V gene data show CDR1 as MNHNS and CDR2 as SASEGT. Germline trimming cut 4 bases from V and 1 base from J; bases unmatched to any gene: 7. The CDR3 sequence is 16 residues long. CDR3 sequence: CASSAPRLARTDTQYF. In DNA, the CDR3 is TGTGCCAGCAGTGCCCCAAGACTAGCGCGCACAGATACGCAGTATTTT.

This clonotype was detected once. The chain carries TRBV7-9 and TRBJ2-7; 9 bases match TRBD1. The assigned J gene may be wrong: the sequence end matches TRBJ2-5 better. Germline V gene lookup returns CDR1 SEHNR and CDR2 FQNEAQ (reference sequence). The CDR3 has 15 amino acids. DNA for the CDR3: TGTGCCAGCAGCTTAGCCCACAGGGGGCGTGAGACCCAGTACTTC. This gives the protein CASSLAHRGRETQYF.

The genes are TRBV29-1 and TRBJ1-1; D not certain. The length of the CDR3 is 12 residues. V dropped 6 bases and J dropped 4 bases, with 12 bases sitting between them. CDR1 is SQVTM and CDR2 is ANQGSEA in the germline V gene. In DNA form, the CDR3 reads TGCAGCGTCCCCGAGAGAGGCACTGAAGCTTTCTTT. This encodes CSVPERGTEAFF.